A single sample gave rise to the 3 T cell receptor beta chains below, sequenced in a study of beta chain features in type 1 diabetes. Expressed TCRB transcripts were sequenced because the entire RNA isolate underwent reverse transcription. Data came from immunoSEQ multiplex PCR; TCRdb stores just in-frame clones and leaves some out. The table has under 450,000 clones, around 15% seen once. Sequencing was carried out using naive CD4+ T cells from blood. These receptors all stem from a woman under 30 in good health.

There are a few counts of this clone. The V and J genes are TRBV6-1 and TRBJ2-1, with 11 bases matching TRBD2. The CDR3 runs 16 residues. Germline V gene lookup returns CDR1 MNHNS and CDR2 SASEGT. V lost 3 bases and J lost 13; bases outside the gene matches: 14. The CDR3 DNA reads TGTGCCAGCAGTGATGGCTCTACACTAGCGGGAGAGAGTCAGTTCTTC. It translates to CASSDGSTLAGESQFF.

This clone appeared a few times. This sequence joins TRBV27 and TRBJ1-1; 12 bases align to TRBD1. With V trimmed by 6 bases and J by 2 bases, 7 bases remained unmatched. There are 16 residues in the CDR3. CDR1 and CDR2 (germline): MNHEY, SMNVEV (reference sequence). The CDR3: CASSRGQGAGNTEAFF. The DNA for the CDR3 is TGTGCCAGCAGCCGGGGACAGGGGGCTGGTAACACTGAAGCTTTCTTT.

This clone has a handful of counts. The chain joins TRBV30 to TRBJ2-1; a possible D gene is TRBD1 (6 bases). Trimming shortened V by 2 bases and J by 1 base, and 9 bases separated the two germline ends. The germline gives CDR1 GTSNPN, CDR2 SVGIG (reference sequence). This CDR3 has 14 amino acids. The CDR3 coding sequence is TGTGCCTGGAGTCCAGGGGTTTCCTACAATGAGCAGTTCTTC. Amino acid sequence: CAWSPGVSYNEQFF.